These 17 T cell receptor beta chains came from one sample sequenced in a study of T cell responses to AZD1222 COVID-19 vaccine. Sequencing was performed with immunoSEQ multiplex PCR; in TCRdb, only in-frame clones are kept and a portion is missing. The profile shows approximately 94,000 clones, nearly 95% of them singletons. The sequenced sample was peripheral blood, obtained on day 0 of AZD1222 vaccination. The receptors here all came from an adult in good health.

This clone was picked up a small number of times. In DNA, the CDR3 is TGCGCCAGCAGCCAGGGACAAGAAAACACCGGGGAGCTGTTTTTT. Protein product: CASSQGQENTGELFF. J is TRBJ2-2 and V is TRBV4-1; tentatively, D is TRBD1 (6 bases). The germline gives CDR1 MGHRA, CDR2 YSYEKL. CDR3 length: 15 amino acids. Trimming left V 3 bases short and J 2 bases short, with 10 bases between.

The chain combines TRBV3-1 (or the pseudogene TRBV3-2) with TRBJ1-1; tentatively, D is TRBD1 (5 bases). Trimming stripped 2 bases from V and 6 bases from J, with 13 bases between. CDR1 and CDR2 (germline): LGHDT, YNNKEL (reference sequence). The CDR3 has 14 residues. CDR3 DNA: TGTGCCAGCAGCCAAATGGGCCAGGGTTCTGAAGCTTTCTTT. Amino acid sequence: CASSQMGQGSEAFF.

CDR3 in amino acids: CASSYSLHPNTGELFF. The CDR3 coding sequence is TGTGCCAGCAGTTACTCCCTACATCCGAACACCGGGGAGCTGTTTTTT. The V call is TRBV6-5, the J call TRBJ2-2; D is undetermined. Trimming pared 0 bases from V and 0 bases from J, leaving 8 bases between. The germline CDR1 and CDR2 sequences are MNHEY and SVGAGI. The CDR3 contains 16 residues.

The CDR3 nucleotides read TGTGCCAGCAGCTCTCGGAGGGGACGGAACACTGAAGCTTTCTTT. Translating gives CASSSRRGRNTEAFF. The chain joins TRBV7-9 to TRBJ1-1, with D tentatively TRBD1 (5 bases). The V end was cut by 4 bases, the J end by 1 base, with 13 bases between. This CDR3 has 15 residues. Germline-derived CDR1 and CDR2 are SEHNR and FQNEAQ (reference sequence). The whole variable domain, remainder taken from reference TRBV7-9 and TRBJ1-1, is DTGVSQNPRHKITKRGQNVTFRCDPISEHNRLYWYRQTLGQGPEFLTYFQNEAQLEKSRLLSDRFSAERPKGSFSTLEIQRTEQGDSAMYLCASSSRRGRNTEAFFGQGTRLTVV.

The rearrangement uses TRBV5-1 and TRBJ1-2; D is ambiguous. This CDR3 contains 12 residues. Deletions cut 8 bases from V and 8 bases from J, with 16 bases between. Germline V gene lookup returns CDR1 SGHRS and CDR2 YFSETQ. DNA for the CDR3: TGCGCCAGTGGGCTGCCCGGGGAGGGCTACACCTTC. This translates into CASGLPGEGYTF.

The rearrangement joins TRBV7-8 to TRBJ2-3; TRBD2 matches at 11 bases. The CDR3 loop spans 16 amino acids. V was pared by 6 bases and J by 1 base, with 6 bases of the junction left unmatched. Germline-derived CDR1 and CDR2 are SGHVS and FQNEAQ. The CDR3 coding sequence is TGTGCCAGCAGTTCCGGGACTAGCGGACGCACAGATACGCAGTATTTT. It specifies CASSSGTSGRTDTQYF.

The chain combines TRBV29-1 with TRBJ1-2; TRBD1 aligns across 9 bases. There are 12 residues in the CDR3. Per germline, CDR1 SQVTM and CDR2 ANQGSEA. The trim removed 8 bases at V and 5 bases at J, leaving 6 bases unmatched. For the CDR3, the DNA is TGCAGCTTCACCGGGACAGGGTATGGCTACACCTTC. Protein product: CSFTGTGYGYTF.

The rearrangement links TRBV27 to TRBJ1-6; possibly TRBD1 for D (6 bases). Germline V gene lookup returns CDR1 MNHEY and CDR2 SMNVEV (reference sequence). V shed 4 bases and J shed 6 bases, with 10 bases lying between them. This CDR3 contains 14 residues. CDR3 bases: TGTGCCAGCAGTTATGGGGGCCTTAATTCACCCCTCCACTTT. This translates into CASSYGGLNSPLHF.

The chain joins TRBV6-5 to TRBJ1-2, with unresolved D. This CDR3 spans 15 amino acids. From germline, CDR1 is MNHEY and CDR2 SVGAGI. Trimming pared 5 bases from V and 4 bases from J, leaving 17 bases between. Here the CDR3 DNA reads TGTGCCAGCAGTCCGCGTTTCCTCCAGTCCTATGGCTACACCTTC. Amino acids: CASSPRFLQSYGYTF.

This chain links TRBV28 with TRBJ2-7; perhaps TRBD1 as D (6 bases). The J call may be incorrect, as the DNA end agrees better with TRBJ2-1. The CDR3 contains 16 residues. Per germline, CDR1 MDHEN and CDR2 SYDVKM. The CDR3 loop is CASSFSQGKSYNEQFF. The CDR3 nucleotides read TGTGCCAGCAGTTTTTCGCAGGGGAAATCCTACAATGAGCAGTTCTTC.

The rearrangement uses TRBV28 and TRBJ2-1; 7 bases line up with TRBD2. Trimming cost V 1 base and J 0 bases; bases outside gene matches: 9. Germline CDR1 and CDR2: MDHEN and SYDVKM. CDR3 length: 18 residues. CDR3 nucleotides: TGTGCCAGCAGTTTATCCGACTCTAGCGGCAGCTCCTACAATGAGCAGTTCTTC. Translated: CASSLSDSSGSSYNEQFF. Filled out from reference TRBV28 and TRBJ2-1, the complete variable domain reads DVKVTQSSRYLVKRTGEKVFLECVQDMDHENMFWYRQDPGLGLRLIYFSYDVKMKEKGDIPEGYSVSREKKERFSLILESASTNQTSMYLCASSLSDSSGSSYNEQFFGPGTRLTVL.

The chain employs TRBV6-5 and TRBJ2-3; 9 nucleotides align to TRBD1. This CDR3 comprises 15 residues. Germline CDR1 is MNHEY and CDR2 is SVGAGI. The V and J ends lost 0 bases and 4 bases, in that order; junction bases with no gene match: 2. Written as DNA, the CDR3 is TGTGCCAGCAGTTACTCGACAGGGGGTGCAGATACGCAGTATTTT. Translating it yields CASSYSTGGADTQYF.

The chain carries TRBV27 and TRBJ1-3; possibly TRBD1 for D (5 bases). V was trimmed by 4 bases and J by 3 bases, leaving 13 bases between them. Germline CDR1 reads MNHEY; CDR2 reads SMNVEV (reference sequence). This CDR3 is 15 amino acids long. CDR3 nucleotides: TGTGCCAGCAGTTGGGGACGGGGTGTTGGAAACACCATATATTTT. This encodes CASSWGRGVGNTIYF.

This clone was counted a single time. The V gene is TRBV2, the J gene TRBJ2-7; D perhaps matches TRBD1 (6 bases). The germline V gene encodes CDR1 SNHLY and CDR2 FYNNEI. V dropped 10 bases and J dropped 2 bases, with 12 bases sitting between them. The CDR3 is 12 residues long. CDR3 bases: TGTGCCATTGAGGACAGACCCTACGAGCAGTACTTC. Protein sequence: CAIEDRPYEQYF.

This chain links TRBV12-3 or TRBV12-4 with TRBJ2-7; possible D gene TRBD2, 5 bases. The CDR3 is made up of 13 amino acids. With 5 bases removed from V and 2 bases from J, the gap between germline ends came to 10 bases. CDR3 region: CASSTGNTYEQYF. Written as DNA, the CDR3 is TGTGCCAGCAGTACCGGGAACACCTACGAGCAGTACTTC.

This chain links TRBV28 with TRBJ2-2; unclear D gene. The CDR3 length is 13 residues. Germline CDR1 is MDHEN and CDR2 is SYDVKM. V lost 8 bases and J lost 4, with 11 bases in between. The CDR3 nucleotides read TGTGCCAGCGTAAGGGCGGTCACCGGGGAGCTGTTTTTT. Its protein is CASVRAVTGELFF.

For this clone: At the DNA level, this CDR3 is encoded by other sequences in the same sample as well. As DNA, the CDR3 is TGTGCCAGCAGCGAAATGACAGGGGGAGGGACTGAAGCTTTCTTT. Protein product: CASSEMTGGGTEAFF. The J gene is TRBJ1-1, the V gene TRBV3-1 (or the pseudogene TRBV3-2); 9 nucleotides line up with TRBD1. Germline CDR1 and CDR2: LGHDT and YNNKEL (reference sequence). The CDR3 totals 15 residues. The V segment lost 5 bases and the J segment 5 bases; nucleotides outside the gene matches: 9.